This passage covers 9 T cell receptor beta chains from one sample sequenced in a study of OX40 agonist ivuxolimab in advanced cancers. Clones were sequenced by immunoSEQ multiplex PCR, and TCRdb holds only the in-frame ones, with some missing. The sample has 55,000 to 90,000 clones; roughly four fifths are singletons. Material: CD4+ or CD8+ T cells sorted from blood, obtained in a trial of the OX40 agonist ivuxolimab. Receptors were obtained from an adult with an advanced solid tumor such as melanoma, head and neck, liver or kidney cancer.

The chain combines TRBV13 with TRBJ1-6; unclear D gene. V gave up 5 bases and J gave up 6 bases, with 8 bases separating them. In germline, CDR1 is PRHDT, CDR2 FYEKMQ (reference sequence). This CDR3 spans 13 amino acids. CDR3 region: CASSQGSNSPLHF. The CDR3 region has the DNA TGTGCCAGCAGCCAAGGTTCTAATTCACCCCTCCACTTT.

V and J are TRBV7-2 and TRBJ2-7; TRBD1 matches at 9 bases. In germline, CDR1 is SGHTA, CDR2 FQGNSA. With 3 bases clipped from V and 3 bases from J, the junction kept 3 bases outside the gene matches. This CDR3 has 14 amino acids. The CDR3 protein is CASSLGQGGYEQYF. The CDR3 DNA follows: TGTGCCAGCAGCTTGGGACAGGGCGGCTACGAGCAGTACTTC.

CDR3 nucleotides: TGTGCCAGCAGTTCACAGATAGCGGGCAATCAGCCCCAGCATTTT. Translated, it gives CASSSQIAGNQPQHF. The chain couples TRBV28 to TRBJ1-5, with D unclear. The CDR3 has 15 amino acids. V lost 4 bases and J 2 bases, leaving 12 bases between the germline ends. CDR1 is MDHEN and CDR2 is SYDVKM in the germline V gene.

J is TRBJ2-5 and V is TRBV2; 11 bases agree with TRBD1. Germline V gene data show CDR1 as SNHLY and CDR2 as FYNNEI. This CDR3 has 15 residues. J was trimmed by 9 bases and V by 4 bases; bases with no gene match: 10. Here the CDR3 DNA reads TGTGCCAGCAGTGGGGGGACAGGGGGGTTTCGGTCCCAGTACTTC. Translation gives CASSGGTGGFRSQYF.

J is TRBJ1-5 and V is TRBV2; D is possibly TRBD1 (6 bases). The V and J ends lost 6 bases and 0 bases respectively, with 12 bases between them. CDR1 is SNHLY, CDR2 FYNNEI, per germline. The CDR3 is 15 amino acids. CDR3 sequence reads: CASRRQDNSNQPQHF. CDR3 sequence (DNA): TGTGCCAGCAGAAGACAGGATAATAGCAATCAGCCCCAGCATTTT. The entire variable domain, with the rest obtained from reference TRBV2 and TRBJ1-5, is as follows: EPEVTQTPSHQVTQMGQEVILRCVPISNHLYFYWYRQILGQKVEFLVSFYNNEISEKSEIFDDQFSVERPDGSNFTLKIRSTKLEDSAMYFCASRRQDNSNQPQHFGDGTRLSIL.

The chain has TRBV28 and TRBJ2-7; D is unresolved. The V end lost 10 bases, the J end lost 1 base, and 14 bases lay between the germline ends. The CDR3 is made up of 13 amino acids. Germline loops: CDR1 MDHEN, CDR2 SYDVKM. This chain's CDR3 is CATLAPSSYEQYF. The CDR3, as DNA: TGTGCCACTCTCGCGCCAAGTTCCTACGAGCAGTACTTC. The full variable domain, with the rest looked up from reference TRBV28 and TRBJ2-7, is DVKVTQSSRYLVKRTGEKVFLECVQDMDHENMFWYRQDPGLGLRLIYFSYDVKMKEKGDIPEGYSVSREKKERFSLILESASTNQTSMYLCATLAPSSYEQYFGPGTRLTVT.

This clone was picked up a small number of times. V gene TRBV5-4 combines with J gene TRBJ1-6; tentative D call: TRBD1 (6 bases). Germline V lookup: CDR1 SGHNT, CDR2 YYREEE (reference sequence). This CDR3 has 16 amino acids. The V end was cut by 2 bases, the J end by 6 bases, with 15 bases between. The CDR3 DNA follows: TGTGCCAGCAGCTTCGGGGGGGGCGTAACTAATTCACCCCTCCACTTT. This translates into CASSFGGGVTNSPLHF. The full variable domain, in which reference TRBV5-4 and TRBJ1-6 provide the parts outside the CDR3, is ETGVTQSPTHLIKTRGQQVTLRCSSQSGHNTVSWYQQALGQGPQFIFQYYREEENGRGNFPPRFSGLQFPNYSSELNVNALELDDSALYLCASSFGGGVTNSPLHFGNGTRLTVT.

The rearrangement uses TRBV6-4 and TRBJ1-1; unclear D gene. V shed 3 bases and J shed 4 bases, with 12 bases lying between them. Germline CDR1 MRHNA, CDR2 SNTAGT. The CDR3 is made up of 14 amino acids. CDR3 sequence (DNA): TGTGCCAGCAGTGAGTCCCCTTGGGGCACTGAAGCTTTCTTT. This codes for CASSESPWGTEAFF.

The chain joins TRBV5-1 to TRBJ2-5, with 9 bases fitting TRBD2. The CDR3 spans 15 residues. V lost 3 bases, J lost 11 bases, and 14 bases stayed unmatched. The V gene's germline CDR1 is SGHRS and CDR2 YFSETQ. The CDR3, as DNA: TGCGCCAGCAGCTCCCAGTCAGCGGGAGGCCGGGAGCAGTACTTC. Amino acid sequence: CASSSQSAGGREQYF.